This passage covers 17 T cell receptor beta chains from one sample sequenced in a study of T-cell memory formation after mild COVID-19. TCRdb passed the 5' RACE reads through MiXCR, listing each CDR3 protein once. The table lists some 200,000 distinct CDR3 sequences, over 9.5% of them singletons, with approximately 3.3% in the top ten. Sequencing was done on a sample of PBMCs or a T cell subset sorted from them (not recorded which). The receptors originated from a man aged 18 to 29 who had mild COVID-19 (a few samples of this study predate the infection). Cell type and time point are not known.

In this sample, this clonotype turned up many times. The CDR3 reads CASSKGTSGGTNIQYF. In DNA form, the CDR3 reads TGTGCCAGCAGCAAGGGGACTAGCGGGGGGACAAACATTCAGTACTTC. The V call is TRBV5-4, the J call TRBJ2-4, with TRBD2 matching 15 bases. CDR1 and CDR2 (germline): SGHNT, YYREEE (reference sequence). The CDR3 has 16 residues. V shed 4 bases and J 6 bases; nucleotides not matched to a gene: 5. The variable domain in full, with the rest retrieved from reference TRBV5-4 and TRBJ2-4, is ETGVTQSPTHLIKTRGQQVTLRCSSQSGHNTVSWYQQALGQGPQFIFQYYREEENGRGNFPPRFSGLQFPNYSSELNVNALELDDSALYLCASSKGTSGGTNIQYFGAGTRLSVL.

This clonotype occurred a few times. The chain uses TRBV10-3 and TRBJ1-3, with D perhaps matching TRBD1 (5 bases). Per germline, CDR1 ENHRY and CDR2 SYGVKD. The CDR3 extends over 14 amino acids. The V end was cut by 6 bases, the J end by 0 bases, with 9 bases between. CDR3 nucleotides: TGTGCCATCAGGTCGGACAACTCTGGAAACACCATATATTTT. Translated: CAIRSDNSGNTIYF.

V is TRBV4-3 and J is TRBJ2-1; 8 nucleotides line up with TRBD1. CDR3 size: 17 residues. Germline CDR1 is LGHNA and CDR2 is YSLEER. V lost 2 bases, J lost 7 bases, and 13 bases stayed unmatched. CDR3 residues: CASSQYHRTGQVNEQFF. The CDR3 region has the DNA TGCGCCAGCAGCCAATACCACCGGACAGGGCAGGTAAATGAGCAGTTCTTC.

The J gene is TRBJ1-1, the V gene TRBV7-2; D gene uncertain. The CDR3 covers 16 residues. Germline values: CDR1 SGHTA, CDR2 FQGNSA. Trimming shortened V by 5 bases and J by 1 base, and 17 bases separated the two germline ends. The CDR3 here is CASSPKVLGTNTEAFF. CDR3 nucleotides: TGTGCCAGCAGCCCCAAGGTCTTGGGCACGAACACTGAAGCTTTCTTT.

The genes are TRBV15 and TRBJ2-2; TRBD1 or TRBD2 may be the D gene (5 bases each). The CDR3 has 16 residues. Trimming took 2 bases from V and 5 from J, leaving 15 bases between them. Germline loops: CDR1 LNHNV, CDR2 YYDKDF (reference sequence). Written as DNA, the CDR3 is TGTGCCACCAGCAGACAGACCGGGACCGAGACCGGGGAGCTGTTTTTT. It specifies CATSRQTGTETGELFF. The whole variable domain, remainder taken from reference TRBV15 and TRBJ2-2, is DAMVIQNPRYQVTQFGKPVTLSCSQTLNHNVMYWYQQKSSQAPKLLFHYYDKDFNNEADTPDNFQSRRPNTSFCFLDIRSPGLGDTAMYLCATSRQTGTETGELFFGEGSRLTVL.

This clonotype showed up just a few times. V gene TRBV7-2 combines with J gene TRBJ1-5; no clear D. Germline-derived CDR1 and CDR2 are SGHTA and FQGNSA. V was cut by 1 base and J by 5 bases, with 6 bases left in between. CDR3 length equals 13 residues. The CDR3 DNA reads TGTGCCAGCAGCTTAGTTGATGATCAGCCCCAGCATTTT. Translating gives CASSLVDDQPQHF. The full variable domain, completed using reference TRBV7-2 and TRBJ1-5, is GAGVSQSPSNKVTEKGKDVELRCDPISGHTALYWYRQSLGQGLEFLIYFQGNSAPDKSGLPSDRFSAERTGGSVSTLTIQRTQQEDSAVYLCASSLVDDQPQHFGDGTRLSIL.

The chain carries TRBV12-3 or TRBV12-4 and TRBJ2-1; TRBD2 matches 9 bases. The length of the CDR3 is 15 residues. J gave up 7 bases and V 3 bases, and 7 bases lay outside the gene matches. DNA for the CDR3: TGTGCCAGCAGTTTGGAGATAGCGGGGGCTAATGAGCAGTTCTTC. Residues: CASSLEIAGANEQFF.

The chain carries TRBV4-3 and TRBJ2-7, with D possibly matching TRBD2 (6 bases). Germline assignment: CDR1 LGHNA and CDR2 YSLEER. Trimming removed 4 bases at V and 3 bases at J, with 16 bases between. The length of the CDR3 is 15 residues. The CDR3 here is CASSLLADSGYEQYF. The DNA for the CDR3 is TGCGCCAGCAGCCTATTAGCGGACTCAGGCTACGAGCAGTACTTC.

This clonotype was detected only a few times. The chain combines TRBV24-1 with TRBJ2-2; D may correspond to TRBD1 or TRBD2 (5 bases each). The CDR3 contains 16 residues. Trimming stripped 9 bases from V and 2 bases from J, with 18 bases between. Germline loops: CDR1 KGHDR, CDR2 SFDVKD. The CDR3 here is CATREGRTANTGELFF. Written as DNA, the CDR3 is TGTGCCACCCGAGAGGGGAGAACAGCCAACACCGGGGAGCTGTTTTTT.

The genes are TRBV6-6 and TRBJ2-1; D ambiguous. The CDR3 contains 12 residues. Germline assignment: CDR1 MNHNY and CDR2 SVGAGI (reference sequence). V dropped 5 bases and J dropped 5 bases, with 7 bases sitting between them. In DNA form, the CDR3 reads TGTGCCAGCAGTCCCGCTGACAATGAGCAGTTCTTC. This translates into CASSPADNEQFF.

This clonotype was detected ten times or more. This chain joins TRBV12-3 or TRBV12-4 and TRBJ2-3; the match to TRBD2 covers 7 bases. CDR3 length: 17 residues. Unmatched junction bases numbered 13, after V lost 6 bases and J lost 1 base. CDR3 in DNA: TGTGCCAGCAGCTACCGAGGCGGGGGTGTCGGCACAGATACGCAGTATTTT. It yields the protein CASSYRGGGVGTDTQYF.

This clonotype came up a few times. The chain joins TRBV4-3 to TRBJ1-6; no clear D gene. CDR1 and CDR2 (germline): LGHNA, YSLEER. The CDR3 extends over 18 amino acids. The V end lost 4 bases, the J end lost 10 bases, and 26 bases lay between the germline ends. For the CDR3, the DNA is TGCGCCAGCAGCCGGACCTACCTCCCGGCAGGTGGTAAATCACCCCTCCACTTT. Residues: CASSRTYLPAGGKSPLHF.

This clonotype was observed a handful of times. The rearrangement links TRBV5-1 to TRBJ2-3; TRBD1 might be the D (5 bases). V was pared by 4 bases and J by 5 bases, with 20 bases between. From germline, CDR1 is SGHRS and CDR2 YFSETQ. The CDR3 has 16 amino acids. CDR3 amino acids: CASSPFSGHPGDTQYF. The CDR3 DNA reads as TGCGCCAGCAGCCCTTTTTCAGGGCACCCAGGAGATACGCAGTATTTT. Drawing the rest from reference TRBV5-1 and TRBJ2-3, the complete variable domain is KAGVTQTPRYLIKTRGQQVTLSCSPISGHRSVSWYQQTPGQGLQFLFEYFSETQRNKGNFPGRFSGRQFSNSRSEMNVSTLELGDSALYLCASSPFSGHPGDTQYFGPGTRLTVL.

There are a few counts of this clonotype. V usage is TRBV18 and J usage is TRBJ2-3; 13 positions match TRBD2. Germline CDR1 KGHSH, CDR2 LQKENI. CDR3 length: 15 amino acids. The junction had 7 bases not matched to a gene; V was cut back by 3 bases and J by 10 bases. The CDR3 protein is CASSPELAGGPPQYF. The CDR3 nucleotides are TGTGCCAGCTCACCGGAACTAGCGGGGGGGCCGCCGCAGTATTTT.

The rearrangement joins TRBV29-1 to TRBJ2-5; 10 bases align to TRBD2. Germline V gene sequence: CDR1 SQVTM, CDR2 ANQGSEA. V lost 5 bases and J lost 0; bases outside the gene matches: 9. This CDR3 spans 16 amino acids. CDR3 loop: CSVLSGGSQYQETQYF. The CDR3 DNA sequence: TGCAGCGTTCTTAGCGGGGGGTCCCAGTACCAAGAGACCCAGTACTTC.

The rearrangement uses TRBV5-1 and TRBJ2-2; unclear D gene. Between the trimmed V and J ends, which lost 1 base and 1 base, there was a span of 5 bases. The CDR3 totals 14 residues. CDR1 is SGHRS, CDR2 YFSETQ, per germline. The CDR3 nucleotides are TGCGCCAGCAGCTTGCTAGAGAACACCGGGGAGCTGTTTTTT. Protein sequence: CASSLLENTGELFF.

CDR3 protein: CASSQDFLGGLTEAFF. CDR3 DNA sequence: TGTGCCAGCAGCCAAGATTTCCTCGGGGGCCTCACTGAAGCTTTCTTT. This chain uses TRBV3-1 with TRBJ1-1, with TRBD1 as a possible D gene (6 bases). This CDR3 has 16 amino acids. The ends were cut back, 0 bases at V and 4 bases at J, with 15 bases in the middle. Per germline, CDR1 LGHDT and CDR2 YNNKEL (reference sequence).